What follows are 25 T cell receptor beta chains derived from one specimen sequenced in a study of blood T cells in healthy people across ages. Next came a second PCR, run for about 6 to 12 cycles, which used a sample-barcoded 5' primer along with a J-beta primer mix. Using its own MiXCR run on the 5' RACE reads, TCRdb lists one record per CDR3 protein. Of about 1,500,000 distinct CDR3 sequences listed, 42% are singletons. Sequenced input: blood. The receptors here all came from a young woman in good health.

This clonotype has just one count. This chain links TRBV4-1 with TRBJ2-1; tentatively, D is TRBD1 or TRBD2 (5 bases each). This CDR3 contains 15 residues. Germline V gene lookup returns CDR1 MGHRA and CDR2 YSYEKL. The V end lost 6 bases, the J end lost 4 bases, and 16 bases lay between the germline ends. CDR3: CASSQRDGLYNEQFF. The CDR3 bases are TGCGCCAGCAGTCAACGGGACGGATTATACAATGAGCAGTTCTTC.

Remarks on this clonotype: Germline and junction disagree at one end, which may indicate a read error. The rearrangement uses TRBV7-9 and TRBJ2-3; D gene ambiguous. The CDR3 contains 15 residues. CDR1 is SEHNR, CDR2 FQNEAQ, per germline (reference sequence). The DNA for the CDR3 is TGTACCAGCAGCCAAGCCGCCGGATACACAGATACGCAGTATTTT. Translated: CTSSQAAGYTDTQYF.

Written as DNA, the CDR3 is TGTGCCAGCAGTACCACCCCAGGGGTTGGGAAACTGTTTTTT. This translates into CASSTTPGVGKLFF. V is TRBV6-5 and J is TRBJ1-4, with D possibly being TRBD1 (6 bases). Germline loops: CDR1 MNHEY, CDR2 SVGAGI. The CDR3 extends over 14 amino acids. V shed 5 bases and J shed 11 bases, with 18 bases lying between them.

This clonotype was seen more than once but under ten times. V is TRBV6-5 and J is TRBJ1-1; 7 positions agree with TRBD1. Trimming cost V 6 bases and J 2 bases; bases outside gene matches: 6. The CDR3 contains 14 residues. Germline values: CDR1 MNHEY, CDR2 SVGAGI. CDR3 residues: CASRTGTENTEAFF. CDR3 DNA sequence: TGTGCCAGCAGGACCGGGACAGAAAACACTGAAGCTTTCTTT.

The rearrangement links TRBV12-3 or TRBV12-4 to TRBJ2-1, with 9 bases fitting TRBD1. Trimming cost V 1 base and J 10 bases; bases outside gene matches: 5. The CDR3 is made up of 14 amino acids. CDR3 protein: CASSLVDRGYEQFF. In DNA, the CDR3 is TGTGCCAGCAGTTTAGTGGACAGGGGCTACGAGCAGTTCTTC.

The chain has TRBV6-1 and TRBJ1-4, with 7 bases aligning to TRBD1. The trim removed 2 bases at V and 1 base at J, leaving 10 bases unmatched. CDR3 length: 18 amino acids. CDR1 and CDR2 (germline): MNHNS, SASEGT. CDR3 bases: TGTGCCAGCAGTGAACGTTTGGGAGGGGGCATAACTAATGAAAAACTGTTTTTT. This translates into CASSERLGGGITNEKLFF.

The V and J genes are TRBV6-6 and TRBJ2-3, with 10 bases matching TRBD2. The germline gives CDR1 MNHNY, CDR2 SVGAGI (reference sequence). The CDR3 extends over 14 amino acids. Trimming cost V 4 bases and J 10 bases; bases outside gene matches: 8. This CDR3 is CASSCPSGSDAQYF. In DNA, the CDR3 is TGTGCCAGCAGTTGCCCTAGCGGGAGTGATGCGCAGTATTTT.

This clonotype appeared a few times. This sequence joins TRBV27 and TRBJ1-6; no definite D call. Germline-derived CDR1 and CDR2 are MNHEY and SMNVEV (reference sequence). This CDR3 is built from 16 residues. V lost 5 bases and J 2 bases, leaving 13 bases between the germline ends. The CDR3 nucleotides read TGTGCCAGCAGTCTCCGGGAGTCTACCTATAATTCACCCCTCCACTTT. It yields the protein CASSLRESTYNSPLHF.

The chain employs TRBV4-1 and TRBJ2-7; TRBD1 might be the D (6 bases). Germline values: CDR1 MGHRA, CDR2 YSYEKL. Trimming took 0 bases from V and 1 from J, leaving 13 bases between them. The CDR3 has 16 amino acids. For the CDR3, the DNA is TGCGCCAGCAGCCAAGATGGCGTAGGGGGTTCCTACGAGCAGTACTTC. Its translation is CASSQDGVGGSYEQYF.

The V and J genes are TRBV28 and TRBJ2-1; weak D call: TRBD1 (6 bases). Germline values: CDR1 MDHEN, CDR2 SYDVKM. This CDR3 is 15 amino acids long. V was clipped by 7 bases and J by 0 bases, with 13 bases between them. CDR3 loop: CASTETGNSYNEQFF. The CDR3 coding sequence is TGTGCCAGCACCGAAACAGGGAACTCCTACAATGAGCAGTTCTTC.

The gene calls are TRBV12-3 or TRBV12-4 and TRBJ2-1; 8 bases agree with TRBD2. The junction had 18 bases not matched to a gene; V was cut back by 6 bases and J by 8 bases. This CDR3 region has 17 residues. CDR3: CASSTPSPGLGAHEQFF. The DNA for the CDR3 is TGTGCCAGCAGCACGCCTAGCCCGGGACTAGGGGCCCATGAGCAGTTCTTC.

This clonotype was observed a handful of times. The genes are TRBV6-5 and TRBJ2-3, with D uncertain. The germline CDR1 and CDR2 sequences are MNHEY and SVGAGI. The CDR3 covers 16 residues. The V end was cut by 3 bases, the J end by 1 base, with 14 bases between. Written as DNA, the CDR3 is TGTGCCAGCAGTTATCAAGCTACTGCGGGCACAGATACGCAGTATTTT. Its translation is CASSYQATAGTDTQYF.

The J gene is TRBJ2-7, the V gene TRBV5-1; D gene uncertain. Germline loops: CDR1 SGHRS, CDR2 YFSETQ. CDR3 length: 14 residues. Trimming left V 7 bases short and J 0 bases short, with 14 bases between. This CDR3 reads CASGEGPSSYEQYF. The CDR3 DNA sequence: TGCGCCAGCGGGGAAGGACCGAGCTCCTACGAGCAGTACTTC.

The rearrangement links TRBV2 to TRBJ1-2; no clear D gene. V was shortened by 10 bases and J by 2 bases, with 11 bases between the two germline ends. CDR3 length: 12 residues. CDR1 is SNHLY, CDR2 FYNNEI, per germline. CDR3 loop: CATRPGNYGYTF. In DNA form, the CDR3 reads TGTGCCACACGCCCGGGGAACTATGGCTACACCTTC.

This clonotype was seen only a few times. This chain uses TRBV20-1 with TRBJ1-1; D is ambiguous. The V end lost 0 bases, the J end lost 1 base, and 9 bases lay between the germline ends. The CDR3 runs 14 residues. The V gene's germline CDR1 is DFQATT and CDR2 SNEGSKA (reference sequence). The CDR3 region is CSARDGSQNTEAFF. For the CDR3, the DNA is TGCAGTGCTAGAGATGGCAGCCAGAACACTGAAGCTTTCTTT.

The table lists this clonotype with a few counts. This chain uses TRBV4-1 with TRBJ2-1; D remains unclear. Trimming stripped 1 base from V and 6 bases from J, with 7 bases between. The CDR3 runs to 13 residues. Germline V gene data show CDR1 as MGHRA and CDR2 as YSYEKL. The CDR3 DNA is TGCGCCAGCAGCCAAGGGATTTCCAATGAGCAGTTCTTC. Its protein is CASSQGISNEQFF.

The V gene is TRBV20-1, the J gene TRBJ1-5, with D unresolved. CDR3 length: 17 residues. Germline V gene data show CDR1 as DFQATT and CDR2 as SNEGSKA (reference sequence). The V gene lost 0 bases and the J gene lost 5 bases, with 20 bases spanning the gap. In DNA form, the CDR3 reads TGCAGTGCTAGAGATGCAATAGTTCGGGGTTCGGATCAGCCCCAGCATTTT. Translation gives CSARDAIVRGSDQPQHF.

The CDR3: CASSVGATGIFSYEQYF. The CDR3 DNA is TGTGCCAGCAGCGTAGGAGCTACAGGGATTTTCTCCTACGAGCAGTACTTC. The chain carries TRBV9 and TRBJ2-7; weak D call: TRBD1 (6 bases). CDR1 is SGDLS, CDR2 YYNGEE, per germline. The CDR3 contains 17 residues. V was cut by 0 bases and J by 0 bases, with 16 bases left in between.

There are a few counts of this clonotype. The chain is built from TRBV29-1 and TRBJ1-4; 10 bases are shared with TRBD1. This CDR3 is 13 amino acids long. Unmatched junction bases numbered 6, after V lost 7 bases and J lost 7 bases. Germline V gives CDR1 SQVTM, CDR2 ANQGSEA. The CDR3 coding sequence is TGCAGCGCCTCCGGGACAGGGGCTGAAAAACTGTTTTTT. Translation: CSASGTGAEKLFF.

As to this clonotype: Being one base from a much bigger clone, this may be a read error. DNA of the CDR3: TGCAGTGCTGGACTTAGGGGGACCGGCTCCTACGAGCGGTACTTC. Encoded protein: CSAGLRGTGSYERYF. The chain combines TRBV20-1 with TRBJ2-7, with D perhaps matching TRBD1 (6 bases). Per germline, CDR1 DFQATT and CDR2 SNEGSKA (reference sequence). The CDR3 has 15 amino acids.

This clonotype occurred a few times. This CDR3 reads CASSENRDPGGTQYF. CDR3 in DNA: TGTGCCAGCAGCGAGAACCGGGACCCGGGCGGGACCCAGTACTTC. V and J are TRBV7-2 and TRBJ2-5; possibly TRBD1 or TRBD2 for D (5 bases each). This CDR3 region has 15 residues. Per germline, CDR1 SGHTA and CDR2 FQGNSA. The V end lost 5 bases, the J end lost 7 bases, and 20 bases lay between the germline ends. The variable domain in full, completed from reference TRBV7-2 and TRBJ2-5, reads GAGVSQSPSNKVTEKGKDVELRCDPISGHTALYWYRQSLGQGLEFLIYFQGNSAPDKSGLPSDRFSAERTGGSVSTLTIQRTQQEDSAVYLCASSENRDPGGTQYFGPGTRLLVL.

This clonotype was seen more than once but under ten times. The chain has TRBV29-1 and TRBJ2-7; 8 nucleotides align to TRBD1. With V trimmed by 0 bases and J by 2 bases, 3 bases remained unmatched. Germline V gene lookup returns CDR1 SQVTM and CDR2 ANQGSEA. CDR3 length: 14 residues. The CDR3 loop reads CSVEDNRGTYEQYF. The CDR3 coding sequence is TGCAGCGTTGAAGACAACAGGGGGACCTACGAGCAGTACTTC.

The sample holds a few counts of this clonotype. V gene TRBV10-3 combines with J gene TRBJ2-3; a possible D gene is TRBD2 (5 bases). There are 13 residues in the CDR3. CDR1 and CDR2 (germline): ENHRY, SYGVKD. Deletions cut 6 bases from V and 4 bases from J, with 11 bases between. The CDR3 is CAISIARADTQYF. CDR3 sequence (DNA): TGTGCCATCAGCATAGCGCGGGCAGATACGCAGTATTTT.

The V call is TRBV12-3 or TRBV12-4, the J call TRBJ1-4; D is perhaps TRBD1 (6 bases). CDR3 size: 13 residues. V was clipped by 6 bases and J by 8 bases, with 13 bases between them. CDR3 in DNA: TGTGCCAGCAGAACAGGGTCAGACGAAAAACTGTTTTTT. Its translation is CASRTGSDEKLFF.

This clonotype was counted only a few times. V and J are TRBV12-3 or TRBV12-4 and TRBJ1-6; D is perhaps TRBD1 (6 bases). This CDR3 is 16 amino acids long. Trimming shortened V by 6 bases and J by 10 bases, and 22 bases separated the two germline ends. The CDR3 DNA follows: TGTGCCAGCAGCTCCCCCCCGATGGGGGGGCACTCACCCCTCCACTTT. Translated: CASSSPPMGGHSPLHF.